Presented here are 29 T cell receptor beta chains from one specimen sequenced in a study of blood T cell repertoires in COVID-19. This table comes from immunoSEQ multiplex PCR, and its TCRdb copy is limited to in-frame clones, with some not included. The sample yields around 70,000 clones, 80% to 85% seen once. Sequencing input: peripheral blood. These receptors were collected from a woman aged 60-70 years with acute or convalescent COVID-19.

The chain has TRBV7-9 and TRBJ1-6; 9 positions agree with TRBD1. The CDR3 covers 15 residues. The germline CDR1 and CDR2 sequences are SEHNR and FQNEAQ (reference sequence). V shed 5 bases, J shed 7 bases, and the junction held 6 bases outside the gene matches. The CDR3 bases are TGTGCCAGCAGCCCGAGGGACAGGGAGAATTCACCCCTCCACTTT. Translated, it gives CASSPRDRENSPLHF.

This clone was seen a few times. CDR3 nucleotides: TGTGCCAGCAGCGAGGGGGTCAACTATGGCTACACCTTC. It is translated as CASSEGVNYGYTF. The chain links TRBV9 to TRBJ1-2; D perhaps matches TRBD1 (6 bases). V lost 3 bases and J 2 bases, leaving 8 bases between the germline ends. From germline, CDR1 is SGDLS and CDR2 YYNGEE. The CDR3 is 13 residues long.

This chain links TRBV12-3 or TRBV12-4 with TRBJ1-1; D unresolved. Trimming shortened V by 5 bases and J by 4 bases, and 8 bases separated the two germline ends. This CDR3 comprises 12 residues. CDR3 protein: CASSLGFTEAFF. CDR3 bases: TGTGCCAGCAGTCTGGGCTTCACTGAAGCTTTCTTT.

This clone occurred a few times. The gene calls are TRBV19 and TRBJ2-7; 10 positions match TRBD2. Losses at the gene ends were 4 bases for V and 4 bases for J; bases not matched to a gene: 4. The CDR3 extends over 14 amino acids. Germline lookup yields CDR1 LNHDA and CDR2 SQIVND (reference sequence). In nucleotides, the CDR3 is TGTGCCAGTAGTACTAGCGGGAGATCTTACGAGCAGTACTTC. Translated, it gives CASSTSGRSYEQYF.

This clone appeared a single time. Other DNA sequences from this sample encode an identical CDR3 as well. The V gene is TRBV28, the J gene TRBJ2-7; D not certain. Germline CDR1 reads MDHEN; CDR2 reads SYDVKM. This CDR3 has 11 amino acids. V was shortened by 6 bases and J by 2 bases, with 5 bases between the two germline ends. The CDR3 loop reads CASSQTYEQYF. CDR3 bases: TGTGCCAGCAGCCAAACCTACGAGCAGTACTTC.

The CDR3 nucleotides are TGTGCCAGCAGCTTGAGTAGCAATCAGCCCCAGCATTTT. This translates into CASSLSSNQPQHF. The chain combines TRBV7-8 with TRBJ1-5; D gene uncertain. Germline assignment: CDR1 SGHVS and CDR2 FQNEAQ. V lost 3 bases and J 0 bases, leaving 3 bases between the germline ends. The CDR3 sequence is 13 residues long.

This clone was found once. The V gene is TRBV19, the J gene TRBJ1-2; TRBD1 aligns across 7 bases. After removal of 5 bases from V and 5 bases from J, the junction contained 8 bases not matched to a gene. CDR1 is LNHDA and CDR2 is SQIVND in the germline V gene (reference sequence). The CDR3 sequence is 14 residues long. The CDR3 here is CASSLDRDGYGYTF. The CDR3 DNA follows: TGTGCCAGTAGTCTTGACAGGGATGGTTATGGCTACACCTTC. Full variable domain (remainder filled in from reference TRBV19 and TRBJ1-2): DGGITQSPKYLFRKEGQNVTLSCEQNLNHDAMYWYRQDPGQGLRLIYYSQIVNDFQKGDIAEGYSVSREKKESFPLTVTSAQKNPTAFYLCASSLDRDGYGYTFGSGTRLTVV.

The genes are TRBV9 and TRBJ2-5; 7 bases match TRBD1. The CDR3 is 15 amino acids. J was trimmed by 2 bases and V by 3 bases; bases with no gene match: 7. CDR1 is SGDLS, CDR2 YYNGEE, per germline. The CDR3 nucleotides read TGTGCCAGCAGCGCAGGGACAGTCGTTCAAGAGACCCAGTACTTC. This translates into CASSAGTVVQETQYF.

The V call is TRBV19, the J call TRBJ1-5; D perhaps matches TRBD1 (5 bases). CDR1 LNHDA and CDR2 SQIVND come from the germline V gene (reference sequence). The length of the CDR3 is 13 residues. Trimming cost V 10 bases and J 5 bases, with 15 bases left between them. CDR3 in DNA: TGTGCCACCTCGGGAGGGGCGGATCAGCCCCAGCATTTT. This gives the protein CATSGGADQPQHF.

This rearrangement joins TRBV27 to TRBJ1-1; D gene uncertain. The CDR3 is made up of 14 amino acids. Germline V gene lookup returns CDR1 MNHEY and CDR2 SMNVEV (reference sequence). V lost 6 bases, J lost 6 bases, and 17 bases lay in between. CDR3 protein: CASSPEVRPPEAFF. As DNA, the CDR3 is TGTGCCAGCAGCCCCGAGGTTAGGCCCCCTGAAGCTTTCTTT.

This chain joins TRBV27 and TRBJ1-2; TRBD1 is a possible D gene (6 bases). Trimming took off 4 bases at V and 2 bases at J, with 14 bases between the two ends. Germline CDR1 and CDR2: MNHEY and SMNVEV (reference sequence). The CDR3 has 15 amino acids. The CDR3 coding sequence is TGTGCCAGCAGTTCCTTTACAGGGCTCAACTATGGCTACACCTTC. This sequence encodes CASSSFTGLNYGYTF.

This chain connects TRBV6-5 to TRBJ1-1, with no clear D. This CDR3 has 15 amino acids. Germline V gene sequence: CDR1 MNHEY, CDR2 SVGAGI. Deletions cut 5 bases from V and 4 bases from J, with 17 bases between. Here the CDR3 reads CASSLHDEVGTEAFF. CDR3 in DNA: TGTGCCAGCAGTCTCCACGATGAGGTAGGCACTGAAGCTTTCTTT.

The V and J genes are TRBV12-3 or TRBV12-4 and TRBJ2-3, with D uncertain. Trimming left V 3 bases short and J 4 bases short, with 5 bases between. The CDR3 runs 12 residues. The CDR3 nucleotides are TGTGCCAGCAGTTTTTATCCAGATACGCAGTATTTT. Its protein product is CASSFYPDTQYF.

The chain uses TRBV6-5 and TRBJ1-2; D gene ambiguous. Germline loops: CDR1 MNHEY, CDR2 SVGAGI. Trimming cost V 0 bases and J 1 base, with 9 bases left between them. The CDR3 spans 15 residues. CDR3 nucleotides: TGTGCCAGCAGTTACTCAGTCAGTGGTAACTATGGCTACACCTTC. Translated: CASSYSVSGNYGYTF.

The table lists this clone with a count of one. The rearrangement links TRBV29-1 to TRBJ1-4, with D possibly TRBD1 on 5 matching bases. V was cut by 5 bases and J by 13 bases, with 23 bases left in between. Germline V gives CDR1 SQVTM, CDR2 ANQGSEA. This CDR3 is 14 amino acids long. The CDR3 DNA reads TGCAGCGTTTTCTTTTCCGGGACTACCAAAGGACTGTTTTTT. It is translated as CSVFFSGTTKGLFF.

This clone was observed a few times. The chain joins TRBV7-9 to TRBJ2-1; 12 positions agree with TRBD2. This CDR3 is built from 18 residues. The J segment lost 5 bases and the V segment lost 2 bases, leaving 10 bases of the junction unmatched. Germline-derived CDR1 and CDR2 are SEHNR and FQNEAQ (reference sequence). The CDR3 here is CASSLPPRLAGVNNEQFF. In nucleotides, the CDR3 is TGTGCCAGCAGCTTACCGCCAAGACTAGCGGGGGTCAACAATGAGCAGTTCTTC.

The chain has TRBV7-3 and TRBJ2-1, with D perhaps TRBD2 (5 bases). Trimming shortened V by 2 bases and J by 0 bases, and 8 bases separated the two germline ends. Germline V gene lookup returns CDR1 SGHTA and CDR2 FQGTGA. CDR3 length: 15 residues. CDR3 in DNA: TGTGCCAGCAGCTTATGGAGGAGCTCCTACAATGAGCAGTTCTTC. Its translation is CASSLWRSSYNEQFF.

This chain connects TRBV3-1 (or the pseudogene TRBV3-2) to TRBJ2-1; 9 bases are shared with TRBD2. The germline gives CDR1 LGHDT, CDR2 YNNKEL (reference sequence). The length of the CDR3 is 15 residues. V gave up 1 base and J gave up 5 bases; unmatched junction bases: 3. The CDR3 region has the DNA TGTGCCAGCAGCCAAGTAGCGGGAGCCCACAATGAGCAGTTCTTC. It encodes CASSQVAGAHNEQFF.

DNA of the CDR3: TGCGCCAGCAGCCTTGGGCCGACCGCGGAGACCCAGTACTTC. This sequence encodes CASSLGPTAETQYF. The chain has TRBV4-1 and TRBJ2-5; D unresolved. V was shortened by 4 bases and J by 5 bases, with 14 bases between the two germline ends. The CDR3 runs 14 residues. Germline V gene data show CDR1 as MGHRA and CDR2 as YSYEKL.

The genes are TRBV10-3 and TRBJ2-7; 7 nucleotides match TRBD1. There are 12 residues in the CDR3. Losses at the gene ends were 8 bases for V and 5 bases for J; bases not matched to a gene: 6. From germline, CDR1 is ENHRY and CDR2 SYGVKD. Here the CDR3 DNA reads TGTGCCATCCGACAGGGTAACCACGAGCAGTACTTC. Protein sequence: CAIRQGNHEQYF.

The CDR3 here is CASSFRLDLLTYEQYF. The CDR3, as DNA: TGTGCCAGCAGTTTTCGCCTAGACCTATTGACCTACGAGCAGTACTTC. The gene calls are TRBV28 and TRBJ2-7; D gene uncertain. This CDR3 is built from 16 residues. V was shortened by 3 bases and J by 2 bases, with 17 bases between the two germline ends. Germline lookup yields CDR1 MDHEN and CDR2 SYDVKM.

CDR3 residues: CASSPGQGASNEKLFF. CDR3 bases: TGTGCCAGCAGCCCGGGACAGGGGGCGTCTAATGAAAAACTGTTTTTT. The chain joins TRBV7-6 to TRBJ1-4; 12 bases are shared with TRBD1. Germline values: CDR1 SGHVS, CDR2 FNYEAQ. The CDR3 is 16 residues long. Unmatched junction bases numbered 4, after V lost 5 bases and J lost 3 bases.

This rearrangement joins TRBV30 to TRBJ1-5; tentative D call: TRBD1 (6 bases). The CDR3 totals 14 residues. V was trimmed by 3 bases and J by 6 bases, leaving 15 bases between them. Germline values: CDR1 GTSNPN, CDR2 SVGIG (reference sequence). The CDR3 region has the DNA TGTGCCTGGAGGTCTACAGGGAGCGCTCAGCCCCAGCATTTT. Translated, it gives CAWRSTGSAQPQHF.

This chain joins TRBV2 and TRBJ1-5; D is unresolved. The CDR3 totals 13 residues. From germline, CDR1 is SNHLY and CDR2 FYNNEI. V was trimmed by 7 bases and J by 1 base, leaving 8 bases between them. The CDR3 nucleotides are TGTGCCAGCAAGGAGGAGAGCAATCAGCCCCAGCATTTT. It is translated as CASKEESNQPQHF.

This chain connects TRBV29-1 to TRBJ1-1, with 9 bases aligning to TRBD1. Looked up from germline, CDR1 is SQVTM and CDR2 is ANQGSEA. The CDR3 spans 14 residues. V lost 5 bases to trimming and J lost 7 bases; unmatched junction nucleotides: 11. The CDR3 is CSVSLLRQGGEAFF. The DNA for the CDR3 is TGCAGCGTTTCCCTCTTACGACAGGGGGGTGAAGCTTTCTTT.

This clone was counted between two and nine times. The rearrangement links TRBV28 to TRBJ1-5; 7 nucleotides agree with TRBD1. The J segment lost 9 bases and the V segment lost 2 bases, leaving 13 bases of the junction unmatched. The CDR3 has 16 residues. Per the germline V gene, CDR1 is MDHEN and CDR2 is SYDVKM. The CDR3: CASSLAGTDGRRPQHF. CDR3 bases: TGTGCCAGCAGTTTAGCCGGGACAGATGGCAGGCGGCCCCAGCATTTT.

V usage is TRBV15 and J usage is TRBJ2-5, with 8 bases aligning to TRBD2. Germline trimming cut 1 base from V and 4 bases from J; bases unmatched to any gene: 5. Per germline, CDR1 LNHNV and CDR2 YYDKDF (reference sequence). The CDR3 is 15 amino acids. CDR3 residues: CATSRAVAGSETQYF. The CDR3 nucleotides are TGTGCCACCAGCAGAGCAGTAGCGGGGTCAGAGACCCAGTACTTC.

The CDR3 DNA reads as TGCGCCAGCAGCCCTGGCAGGGGGGTATACGAGCAGTACTTC. This gives the protein CASSPGRGVYEQYF. The chain employs TRBV5-1 and TRBJ2-7, with TRBD1 as a possible D gene (7 bases). Germline loops: CDR1 SGHRS, CDR2 YFSETQ. The CDR3 totals 14 residues. V lost 4 bases and J lost 4, with 15 bases in between.

This chain uses TRBV25-1 with TRBJ1-3; perhaps TRBD1 as D (6 bases). The length of the CDR3 is 15 residues. Germline V lookup: CDR1 MGHDK, CDR2 SYGVNS. The V end was cut by 3 bases, the J end by 9 bases, with 18 bases between. In DNA, the CDR3 is TGTGCCAGCAGTGACGGGCAGGGGACGTGGGGCACCATATATTTT. This codes for CASSDGQGTWGTIYF.